A selection of T cell receptor beta chains follows, all from one sample in a study of cytomegalovirus exposure and HLA in healthy donors. Here immunoSEQ multiplex PCR was the method, and the copy in TCRdb shows in-frame clones only, minus some. The data contain about 80,000 clones, roughly 80% of them singletons. Material: PBMCs. These receptors all stem from a woman between 45 and 65 years old in good health and CMV-seropositive. Both conserved end residues are part of each CDR3. The order of the fields is D gene, V gene, J gene, clone size, CDR3 DNA, CDR3 protein. D genes are given only for firm matches. The size of a clone is reported for some rows only, either as once, few or many, or as a class for expanded clones.

D: .
V: TRBV2
J: TRBJ1-2
size: .
DNA: TGTGCCAGCGGGTCAGGGTACGGCTACACCTTC
CDR3: CASGSGYGYTF

D: TRBD2
V: TRBV7-9
J: TRBJ2-7
size: .
DNA: TGTGCCAGCAGCTCCCCACGGGCGGGGGTGCTTAGGAGCTCCTACGAGCAGTACTTC
CDR3: CASSSPRAGVLRSSYEQYF

D: .
V: TRBV11-2
J: TRBJ2-7
size: .
DNA: TGTGCCAGCAGCTTGGGGGCCGGTCAAAACTACGAGCAGTACTTC
CDR3: CASSLGAGQNYEQYF

D: TRBD1
V: TRBV7-2
J: TRBJ1-4
size: .
DNA: TGTGCCAGCAGCACTACAGGGGGCTTTGGTGAAAAACTGTTTTTT
CDR3: CASSTTGGFGEKLFF

D: .
V: TRBV7-3
J: TRBJ1-1
size: .
DNA: TGTGCCAGCAGGGCGGGTTGGAACACTGAAGCTTTCTTT
CDR3: CASRAGWNTEAFF

D: .
V: TRBV5-1
J: TRBJ2-7
size: once
DNA: TGCGCCAGCAGCTTGGATCGGACCCAGGGTTACGAGCAGTACTTC
CDR3: CASSLDRTQGYEQYF

D: TRBD2
V: TRBV5-5
J: TRBJ2-1
size: once
DNA: TGTGCCAGCAGCTTGAGGACTAGCGGACTTAACGGTAATGAGCAGTTCTTC
CDR3: CASSLRTSGLNGNEQFF

D: TRBD1
V: TRBV30
J: TRBJ1-2
size: few
DNA: TGTGCCGGGGGGGGCAACATGGCCAGGGGGCGCGGCTATGGCTACACCTTC
CDR3: CAGGGNMARGRGYGYTF

D: .
V: TRBV5-1
J: TRBJ2-3
size: once
DNA: TGCGCCAGCAGCTTCGGGCAGGGCGCTCTAAACCCTAGCACAGATACGCAGTATTTT
CDR3: CASSFGQGALNPSTDTQYF

D: .
V: TRBV30
J: TRBJ2-1
size: .
DNA: TGTGCCTGCTCACATAATGAGCAGTTCTTC
CDR3: CACSHNEQFF

D: TRBD1
V: TRBV28
J: TRBJ1-2
size: .
DNA: TGTGCCAGCAGTTCCCAGGGACAGACCCCCTATGGCTACACCTTC
CDR3: CASSSQGQTPYGYTF